Sequencing of this T cell receptor beta chain was carried out in a study of cytomegalovirus exposure and HLA in healthy donors. Only one count was recorded for this clone. From germline, CDR1 is LNHDA and CDR2 SQIVND (reference sequence). Trimming took off 4 bases at V and 1 base at J, with 7 bases between the two ends. The CDR3 has 13 amino acids. The PCR was carried out with 60 Vbeta primers and 13 Jbeta primers. Sequenced by immunoSEQ multiplex PCR; TCRdb stores in-frame clones only, minus some. Here the sample spans 95,000 to 150,000 clones, 80% being singletons. This sequence joins TRBV19 and TRBJ1-1; possible D gene TRBD1, 5 bases. The sequenced sample consisted of PBMCs. The receptor was derived from a female donor in good health and CMV-seropositive. The CDR3 DNA is TGTGCCAGTAGTACCCAGGGGAACACTGAAGCTTTCTTT. It encodes CASSTQGNTEAFF.